Listed below are T cell receptor beta chains from one sample, sequenced in a study of early T cells in non-severe SARS-CoV-2 infection. TCRdb redid the calling of the 5' RACE reads with MiXCR, one entry per CDR3 protein. This repertoire shows approximately 75,000 distinct CDR3 sequences, roughly 15% found once; its top ten account for about 4%. The source was whole blood, collected at baseline. The receptors were sampled from an adult who was a healthcare worker with PCR-confirmed SARS-CoV-2 infection or an uninfected control (not recorded which). Both conserved end residues are part of each CDR3. D genes are given only for firm matches. Not every row has a clone size; where given, it reads once, few, many or a size class.

TRBV15	-	few	TRBJ2-1	TGTGCCACCTTGACGGAAAACAATGAGCAGTTCTTC	CATLTENNEQFF
TRBV12-3/TRBV12-4	-	-	TRBJ2-5	TGTGCCAGCAGTGCCCCGGGCAGGGCGATAGAGACCCAGTACTTC	CASSAPGRAIETQYF
TRBV20-1	TRBD1	medium-sized	TRBJ2-7	TGCAGTACCCCGGGACAGGGATTAAAGAGCTCCTACGAGCAGTACTTC	CSTPGQGLKSSYEQYF
TRBV28	-	-	TRBJ2-5	TGTGCCAGCAGTATCCCGAGGAGTAGCTATCAAGAGACCCAGTACTTC	CASSIPRSSYQETQYF
TRBV20-1	-	-	TRBJ2-2	TGCAGTGCTAGGGCCCAGTTTGGGCTGAACACCGGGGAGCTGTTTTTT	CSARAQFGLNTGELFF
TRBV2	TRBD2	-	TRBJ2-1	TGTGCCAGCTCCACCCCAGGGGAAGAGGGACTAGCGGAGGGGGATGAGCAGTTCTTC	CASSTPGEEGLAEGDEQFF
TRBV7-9	-	many	TRBJ2-5	TGTGCCAGCAGCTTAGCGCACTTGGGGCTTGAGACCCAGTACTTC	CASSLAHLGLETQYF
TRBV19	-	-	TRBJ2-3	TGTGCCAGTAGTACCCACCCCACAGATACGCAGTATTTT	CASSTHPTDTQYF
TRBV30	-	-	TRBJ2-7	TGTGCCTGGGGAGGCCCAGGGAGTTACGAGCAGTACTTC	CAWGGPGSYEQYF
TRBV5-5	-	many	TRBJ1-2	TGTGCCAGCAGATTTGATCCTTACTATGGCTACACCTTC	CASRFDPYYGYTF
TRBV28	TRBD1	-	TRBJ1-2	TGTGCCAGCCAGACAGGGGCCACAAACTATGGCTACACCTTC	CASQTGATNYGYTF
TRBV20-1	TRBD2	many	TRBJ2-1	TGCAGTGCTAGAACCGGGACTAGCGGTTCCTCCTACAATGAGCAGTTCTTC	CSARTGTSGSSYNEQFF
TRBV20-1	-	-	TRBJ2-7	TGCAGTGCTATACGACTAGACAGAGACGAGCAGTACTTC	CSAIRLDRDEQYF
TRBV28	-	-	TRBJ2-7	TGTGCCAGCAGGCCCGGGATGTGGGGGGGCCCCTACGAGCAGTACTTC	CASRPGMWGGPYEQYF
TRBV5-1	-	-	TRBJ2-7	TGCGCCAGCAGCCAGGGTCCAAGCTCCTACGAGCAGTACTTC	CASSQGPSSYEQYF
TRBV4-2	TRBD1	-	TRBJ2-3	TGTGCCAGCAGCTCCGGGTTGAGGGGGCAGGCAGATACGCAGTATTTT	CASSSGLRGQADTQYF
TRBV7-8	-	few	TRBJ2-5	TGTGCCAGCAGCCGCCAGGTCGGGGAGGTGGAGACCCAGTACTTC	CASSRQVGEVETQYF
TRBV24-1	-	many	TRBJ2-7	TGTGCCACCAGAACCTCTGTCGCGACCATCGAGCAGTACTTC	CATRTSVATIEQYF
TRBV28	TRBD2	-	TRBJ2-1	TGTGCCAGCAGCCCACGGGTAGCGGGAGGGCCTACCCATGAGCAGTTCTTC	CASSPRVAGGPTHEQFF
TRBV12-3/TRBV12-4	TRBD2	-	TRBJ2-1	TGTGCCAGCACCTCCCGAACTAGCGGGAACAACAATGAGCAGTTCTTC	CASTSRTSGNNNEQFF
TRBV7-9	-	many	TRBJ2-7	TGTGCCAGCACTGTGACAGGTTACTCCTACGAGCAGTACTTC	CASTVTGYSYEQYF
TRBV7-8	TRBD1	-	TRBJ2-7	TGTGCCAGCAGCCCGAGAGGGACAGGTAACTACGAGCAGTACTTC	CASSPRGTGNYEQYF
TRBV18	-	few	TRBJ1-5	TGTGCCAGCTCACCCTACAGGGATCAGCCCCAGCATTTT	CASSPYRDQPQHF
TRBV3-1	TRBD2	-	TRBJ2-3	TGTGCCAGCAGCCAAGAAAATAGGGCCAGGAGAAGCGGGAGGGCCGGCACAGATACGCAGTATTTT	CASSQENRARRSGRAGTDTQYF
TRBV6-5	-	-	TRBJ2-2	TGTGCCAGCAGTTACTCGACCAGCTTTCCCGGGGAGCTGTTTTTT	CASSYSTSFPGELFF
TRBV2	-	few	TRBJ1-1	TGTGCCAGCAGTGTGGACACTTACACTGAAGCTTTCTTT	CASSVDTYTEAFF
TRBV11-2	TRBD1	many	TRBJ2-1	TGTGCCAGCAGCCCCAGTGGGACAGTGGAAAACAATGAGCAGTTCTTC	CASSPSGTVENNEQFF
TRBV18	TRBD2	few	TRBJ2-3	TGTGCCAGCTCACCAAAACTAGCGGCTAGCACAGATACGCAGTATTTT	CASSPKLAASTDTQYF
TRBV28	TRBD2	few	TRBJ2-1	TGTGCCAGCAGTCTACTGACTAGCGGCTCCTACAATGAGCAGTTCTTC	CASSLLTSGSYNEQFF
TRBV4-2	-	-	TRBJ1-2	TGTGCCAGCAGCCAAGATAACCATAACTATGGCTACACCTTC	CASSQDNHNYGYTF
TRBV7-2	TRBD2	-	TRBJ2-2	TGTGCCAGCAGCCGACTAGCGGGAGTGAAGACCGGGGAGCTGTTTTTT	CASSRLAGVKTGELFF
TRBV21-1	-	-	TRBJ2-3	TGTGCCAGCCGGAACCGGGACAGGGGCACAGATACGCAGTATTTT	CASRNRDRGTDTQYF
TRBV27	TRBD2	few	TRBJ2-5	TGTGCCAGCAGTTTGCGGGAGCCGGGAGAGACCCAGTACTTC	CASSLREPGETQYF
TRBV7-3	TRBD2	-	TRBJ2-1	TGTGCCAGCAGCTCGGGACTAGCGGGAGATGAGCAGTTCTTC	CASSSGLAGDEQFF
TRBV5-5	-	few	TRBJ1-1	TGTGCCAGCAGCAGAAGACAGATTCAGGAAGCTTTCTTT	CASSRRQIQEAFF
TRBV4-1	-	few	TRBJ2-1	TGCGCCAGCAGCCAAGATGGCGGGGTTGAGCAGTTCTTC	CASSQDGGVEQFF
TRBV27	TRBD1	-	TRBJ1-2	TGTGCCAGCAGCCCCACCGGGACAGGGGGCATGTGGTACACCTTC	CASSPTGTGGMWYTF
TRBV2	-	-	TRBJ2-6	TGTGCCAGCAGTGAAGAGGCAGGCTTTAGCTCTGGGGCCAACGTCCTGACTTTC	CASSEEAGFSSGANVLTF
TRBV30	-	few	TRBJ2-4	TGTGCCTGGACCCCGAGGGGGGCTGGCAAAAACATTCAGTACTTC	CAWTPRGAGKNIQYF
TRBV15	-	-	TRBJ2-7	TGTGCCACCAGCAGCCCGGGACTTACCGCGTACGAGCAGTACTTC	CATSSPGLTAYEQYF
TRBV5-5	-	-	TRBJ2-3	TGTGCCAGCAGCCCGGCCCGCACAGATACGCAGTATTTT	CASSPARTDTQYF
TRBV21-1	-	-	TRBJ1-4	TGTGCCAGCAGGGAAAAACTGTTTTTT	CASREKLFF
TRBV30	TRBD1	many	TRBJ1-1	TGTGCCTGGAGGACAGGGGTCCCGAACACTGAAGCTTTCTTT	CAWRTGVPNTEAFF
TRBV28	-	-	TRBJ1-1	TGTGCCAGCAGTTTCCCCAGAGTGAACACTGAAGCTTTCTTT	CASSFPRVNTEAFF
TRBV2	-	-	TRBJ2-5	TGTGCCAGCCTCTGGGACGGGCAAGAGACCCAGTACTTC	CASLWDGQETQYF
TRBV18	TRBD2	few	TRBJ2-5	TGTGCCAGCTCACCACTAGGGACTAGCGGGAGCCGGGCAATGGAGACCCAGTACTTC	CASSPLGTSGSRAMETQYF
TRBV5-6	TRBD1	few	TRBJ1-5	TGTGCCAGCACCCTGGACAGGGGGAATCAGCCCCAGCATTTT	CASTLDRGNQPQHF
TRBV27	-	many	TRBJ1-1	TGTGCCAGCAGTCAGGGGATCTCTGAAGCTTTCTTT	CASSQGISEAFF
TRBV19	TRBD2	few	TRBJ2-7	TGTGCCAGTAGTATTTCACTAGCGGGAGTGCTCGAGCAGTACTTC	CASSISLAGVLEQYF
TRBV15	-	-	TRBJ2-1	TGTGCCACCAGCAGAGCTGCGACTACTGATGAGCAGTTCTTC	CATSRAATTDEQFF
TRBV28	TRBD2	-	TRBJ2-1	TGTGCCAGCAATAAACCGGGACTAGCCTACAATGAGCAGTTCTTC	CASNKPGLAYNEQFF